The 26 T cell receptor beta chains in this list originate from one sample, sequenced in a study of blood T cells in healthy people across ages. Then a second PCR, running about 7 to 11 cycles, was carried out with a sample-barcoded 5' primer and a J-beta primer mix. One entry per CDR3 protein, called by TCRdb with MiXCR from the 5' RACE reads. The table shows about 1,800,000 distinct CDR3 sequences, with over 25% occurring only once. The sample consisted of blood. These receptor sequences come from a woman in her thirties in good health.

This sequence joins TRBV4-3 and TRBJ1-5, with D unclear. Germline lookup yields CDR1 LGHNA and CDR2 YSLEER. Trimming pared 0 bases from V and 3 bases from J, leaving 9 bases between. This CDR3 has 15 amino acids. CDR3 amino acids: CASSQDQESNQPQHF. In DNA form, the CDR3 reads TGCGCCAGCAGCCAAGATCAGGAATCCAATCAGCCCCAGCATTTT.

The chain recombines TRBV5-1 with TRBJ2-7; D might be TRBD1 (5 bases). CDR1 and CDR2 (germline): SGHRS, YFSETQ. Trimming shortened V by 7 bases and J by 7 bases, and 15 bases separated the two germline ends. The CDR3 is 12 residues long. CDR3: CASQDILNEQYF. CDR3 sequence (DNA): TGCGCCAGCCAGGACATCCTCAATGAGCAGTACTTC.

Only a few counts were recorded for this clonotype. The chain couples TRBV30 to TRBJ1-2; D perhaps matches TRBD1 (5 bases). This CDR3 contains 12 residues. Looked up from germline, CDR1 is GTSNPN and CDR2 is SVGIG (reference sequence). The germline V and J ends were trimmed by 2 bases and 3 bases, with 7 bases remaining between them. CDR3 protein: CAWSSGDYGYTF. CDR3 sequence (DNA): TGTGCCTGGAGTTCGGGGGACTATGGCTACACCTTC.

The chain recombines TRBV11-2 with TRBJ2-1; D unresolved. Germline-derived CDR1 and CDR2 are SGHAT and FQNNGV. Trimming left V 0 bases short and J 7 bases short, with 7 bases between. CDR3 length equals 13 residues. The CDR3, as DNA: TGTGCCAGCAGCTTAGATCAAAGGAATGAGCAGTTCTTC. Translation: CASSLDQRNEQFF. Based on the CDR3 plus reference TRBV11-2 and TRBJ2-1, the full variable domain is EAGVAQSPRYKIIEKRQSVAFWCNPISGHATLYWYQQILGQGPKLLIQFQNNGVVDDSQLPKDRFSAERLKGVDSTLKIQPAKLEDSAVYLCASSLDQRNEQFFGPGTRLTVL.

The chain recombines TRBV9 with TRBJ2-7; D is unclear. There are 14 residues in the CDR3. The ends were cut back, 0 bases at V and 3 bases at J, with 10 bases in the middle. From germline, CDR1 is SGDLS and CDR2 YYNGEE. The CDR3 is CASSVAQENYEQYF. The CDR3 region has the DNA TGTGCCAGCAGCGTAGCTCAGGAAAACTACGAGCAGTACTTC.

This clonotype was counted only a few times. The V call is TRBV29-1, the J call TRBJ2-1, with TRBD2 matching 8 bases. Per the germline V gene, CDR1 is SQVTM and CDR2 is ANQGSEA. The CDR3 runs 11 residues. The DNA for the CDR3 is TGCGGCGGGACTAGAGGCAATGAGCAGTTCTTC. It encodes CGGTRGNEQFF.

This chain connects TRBV5-1 to TRBJ2-7; D is ambiguous. V was cut by 0 bases and J by 3 bases, with 16 bases left in between. The CDR3 has 16 residues. Germline V lookup: CDR1 SGHRS, CDR2 YFSETQ. CDR3 nucleotides: TGCGCCAGCAGCTTGGGGAGTTTTGGGTTCCTCTACGAGCAGTACTTC. Translated: CASSLGSFGFLYEQYF.

At least ten counts were recorded for this clonotype. The chain has TRBV5-1 and TRBJ2-7; TRBD2 is a possible D gene (6 bases). The CDR3 contains 16 residues. Trimming took 0 bases from V and 5 from J, leaving 18 bases between them. Germline V CDR1 and CDR2: SGHRS, YFSETQ. CDR3 loop: CASSLGFRSAGNEQYF. The CDR3 region has the DNA TGCGCCAGCAGCTTGGGCTTTAGATCGGCGGGGAACGAGCAGTACTTC.

The chain links TRBV20-1 to TRBJ2-3; no firm D call. From germline, CDR1 is DFQATT and CDR2 SNEGSKA (reference sequence). The CDR3 totals 14 residues. Trimming stripped 1 base from V and 2 bases from J, with 10 bases between. The CDR3 nucleotides read TGCAGTGCTAGAGCCTCAGGATTCACAGATACGCAGTATTTT. Its translation is CSARASGFTDTQYF.

This clonotype was counted between two and nine times. This chain connects TRBV6-5 to TRBJ2-3; perhaps D is TRBD1 or TRBD2 (7 bases each). In germline, CDR1 is MNHEY, CDR2 SVGAGI. The V gene lost 6 bases and the J gene lost 3 bases, with 16 bases spanning the gap. This CDR3 has 15 residues. CDR3 nucleotides: TGTGCCAGCAGCCAGGGGGGGCCTGTGACAGATACGCAGTATTTT. It encodes CASSQGGPVTDTQYF.

The chain carries TRBV7-9 and TRBJ2-6; D tentatively reads TRBD1 or TRBD2 (5 bases each). The germline V gene has CDR1 SEHNR and CDR2 FQNEAQ (reference sequence). Trimming took 1 base from V and 0 from J, leaving 10 bases between them. This CDR3 region has 17 residues. In DNA, the CDR3 is TGTGCCAGCAGCTTAGGGGACGTATACTCTGGGGCCAACGTCCTGACTTTC. It specifies CASSLGDVYSGANVLTF.

The V gene is TRBV10-3, the J gene TRBJ1-2; 9 nucleotides line up with TRBD1. The CDR3 covers 14 residues. With V trimmed by 4 bases and J by 7 bases, 7 bases remained unmatched. Germline V gives CDR1 ENHRY, CDR2 SYGVKD. CDR3 DNA sequence: TGTGCCATCAGTGTCGCCGGGACAGGGTTTGGCTACACCTTC. This gives the protein CAISVAGTGFGYTF.

The chain employs TRBV10-3 and TRBJ1-5; a weak D match, TRBD1 (6 bases). The V and J ends lost 10 bases and 3 bases respectively, with 13 bases between them. The CDR3 is made up of 13 amino acids. Germline assignment: CDR1 ENHRY and CDR2 SYGVKD. The CDR3 DNA reads as TGTGCCACCGTCCGGGACACCAATCAGCCCCAGCATTTT. It translates to CATVRDTNQPQHF.

V usage is TRBV5-4 and J usage is TRBJ1-4; 8 bases are shared with TRBD1. This CDR3 has 16 residues. Germline CDR1 reads SGHNT; CDR2 reads YYREEE (reference sequence). Germline trimming cut 4 bases from V and 5 bases from J; bases unmatched to any gene: 10. CDR3 bases: TGTGCCAGCAGCGCGGCCTCAGGGGGCTGGAATGAAAAACTGTTTTTT. The encoded protein is CASSAASGGWNEKLFF.

Details on this clonotype: The germline gene is not matched at one end of the junction; a read error may be the cause. The rearrangement uses TRBV5-5 and TRBJ2-6, with 7 bases fitting TRBD2. The CDR3 sequence is 17 residues long. Germline CDR1 is SGHKS and CDR2 is YYEKEE (reference sequence). CDR3 amino acids: CVSSGNRLISGANVLTF. For the CDR3, the DNA is TGTGTCAGCAGCGGGAACAGATTGATCTCTGGGGCCAACGTCCTGACTTTC.

This clonotype appeared many times. This chain uses TRBV7-2 with TRBJ2-5, with D tentatively TRBD1 (5 bases). The length of the CDR3 is 16 residues. V was clipped by 0 bases and J by 2 bases, with 13 bases between them. Germline assignment: CDR1 SGHTA and CDR2 FQGNSA. In DNA form, the CDR3 reads TGTGCCAGCAGCTTAGCTTGGGGCAGGGATCAAGAGACCCAGTACTTC. Its translation is CASSLAWGRDQETQYF.

Only a few counts were recorded for this clonotype. The chain has TRBV7-2 and TRBJ2-3; D not resolved. With 4 bases removed from V and 3 bases from J, the gap between germline ends came to 11 bases. The CDR3 covers 14 residues. Germline V lookup: CDR1 SGHTA, CDR2 FQGNSA. CDR3 DNA: TGTGCCAGCAGCTACCAGAGTTGGACAGATACGCAGTATTTT. Translating gives CASSYQSWTDTQYF. Full variable domain (missing parts from reference TRBV7-2 and TRBJ2-3): GAGVSQSPSNKVTEKGKDVELRCDPISGHTALYWYRQSLGQGLEFLIYFQGNSAPDKSGLPSDRFSAERTGGSVSTLTIQRTQQEDSAVYLCASSYQSWTDTQYFGPGTRLTVL.

The genes are TRBV7-2 and TRBJ2-7; either TRBD1 or TRBD2 may supply D (7 bases each). V shed 5 bases and J shed 2 bases, with 22 bases lying between them. Germline CDR1 SGHTA, CDR2 FQGNSA. CDR3 size: 17 residues. The CDR3 bases are TGTGCCAGCAGCCTACCTGGGAGGGGGCAAACCCCCTACGAGCAGTACTTC. Translation gives CASSLPGRGQTPYEQYF.

The V and J genes are TRBV9 and TRBJ2-3; possibly TRBD2 for D (5 bases). The CDR3 extends over 13 amino acids. Germline assignment: CDR1 SGDLS and CDR2 YYNGEE. V lost 3 bases, J lost 4 bases, and 9 bases lay in between. CDR3 DNA sequence: TGTGCCAGCAGCGCCCTCGGGGCAGATACGCAGTATTTT. Its translation is CASSALGADTQYF.

The CDR3 sequence is CSASIGGEQFF. The CDR3 coding sequence is TGCAGTGCTTCGATCGGAGGCGAGCAGTTCTTC. The V and J genes are TRBV20-1 and TRBJ2-1; tentatively, D is TRBD2 (5 bases). The CDR3 consists of 11 residues. The V gene's germline CDR1 is DFQATT and CDR2 SNEGSKA (reference sequence). The V end lost 5 bases, the J end lost 10 bases, and 12 bases lay between the germline ends.

J is TRBJ2-7 and V is TRBV7-6; no reliable D call. The CDR3 loop spans 11 amino acids. Germline CDR1 reads SGHVS; CDR2 reads FNYEAQ. The V end lost 4 bases, the J end lost 7 bases, and 8 bases lay between the germline ends. The CDR3: CASSSGWEQYF. Here the CDR3 DNA reads TGTGCCAGCAGCTCCGGGTGGGAGCAGTACTTC.

This clonotype was counted ten times or more. The rearrangement joins TRBV29-1 to TRBJ2-5; 7 nucleotides agree with TRBD1. The germline V gene encodes CDR1 SQVTM and CDR2 ANQGSEA. The length of the CDR3 is 12 residues. V was clipped by 1 base and J by 5 bases; unmatched bases: 1. CDR3 DNA: TGCAGCGTTGAAGGCAGGGGGGAGACCCAGTACTTC. Protein: CSVEGRGETQYF.

This clonotype was observed at least ten times. The chain carries TRBV2 and TRBJ2-6; a weak D match, TRBD1 (6 bases). Germline V CDR1 and CDR2: SNHLY, FYNNEI. The CDR3 sequence is 17 residues long. Trimming pared 7 bases from V and 2 bases from J, leaving 18 bases between. The CDR3 sequence: CASKPAGARPGANVLTF. The CDR3 DNA sequence: TGTGCCAGCAAACCGGCAGGGGCCCGGCCTGGGGCCAACGTCCTGACTTTC.

Of note for this clonotype: This may arise from a read error, as a much more abundant clone is one base away. The chain has TRBV9 and TRBJ2-1, with D tentatively TRBD2 (6 bases). The CDR3 length is 15 residues. Germline V CDR1 and CDR2: SGDLS, YYNGEE. V shed 3 bases and J shed 10 bases, with 20 bases lying between them. CDR3 DNA sequence: TGTGCCAGCAGCGGGGGAGCGGGCTATATCTACGAGCAGTTCTTC. Translated, it gives CASSGGAGYIYEQFF. The full variable domain, in which reference TRBV9 and TRBJ2-1 provide the parts outside the CDR3, is DSGVTQTPKHLITATGQRVTLRCSPRSGDLSVYWYQQSLDQGLQFLIQYYNGEERAKGNILERFSAQQFPDLHSELNLSSLELGDSALYFCASSGGAGYIYEQFFGPGTRLTVL.

This chain connects TRBV12-3 or TRBV12-4 to TRBJ2-3, with TRBD2 matching over 7 bases. V was clipped by 5 bases and J by 2 bases; unmatched bases: 10. The CDR3 covers 16 residues. The CDR3 DNA sequence: TGTGCCAGCAGTCCCAACCAGCGGGGAGACACAGATACGCAGTATTTT. This encodes CASSPNQRGDTDTQYF.

This clonotype came up a few times. The gene calls are TRBV7-9 and TRBJ2-4; TRBD2 is a possible D gene (6 bases). Between the trimmed V and J ends, which lost 4 bases and 5 bases, there was a span of 18 bases. Germline values: CDR1 SEHNR, CDR2 FQNEAQ (reference sequence). The CDR3 length is 16 residues. Here the CDR3 reads CASSSGTRLSQNIQYF. In nucleotides, the CDR3 is TGTGCCAGCAGCTCCGGGACTCGCCTTAGCCAAAACATTCAGTACTTC.